The 17 T cell receptor beta chains below all came from one sample that was sequenced in a study of cytomegalovirus exposure and HLA in healthy donors. Repertoires were generated with immunoSEQ multiplex PCR, while TCRdb's copy carries only in-frame clones and drops some. In the table there are roughly 100,000 clones, over 85% of which are singletons. Material for sequencing was PBMCs. These receptors were obtained from a woman aged 18-35 years in good health and CMV-seronegative.

The rearrangement links TRBV4-1 to TRBJ2-7; 9 bases agree with TRBD2. Germline V gives CDR1 MGHRA, CDR2 YSYEKL. CDR3 length: 15 amino acids. V lost 4 bases and J lost 1; bases outside the gene matches: 5. The CDR3 region has the DNA TGCGCCAGCAGCCCCCGGACTAGCGCATCCTACGAGCAGTACTTC. As protein: CASSPRTSASYEQYF.

V and J are TRBV2 and TRBJ1-5; possible D gene TRBD1, 5 bases. Germline V gives CDR1 SNHLY, CDR2 FYNNEI. The CDR3 runs 16 residues. Trimming took 3 bases from V and 7 from J, leaving 19 bases between them. CDR3 protein: CASSDGRAGGEQPQHF. The CDR3 nucleotides read TGTGCCAGCAGTGACGGGAGAGCGGGAGGGGAACAGCCCCAGCATTTT.

This rearrangement joins TRBV4-2 to TRBJ2-5; D is perhaps TRBD1 (5 bases). Germline V gene data show CDR1 as LGHNA and CDR2 as YNFKEQ. The CDR3 runs 13 residues. V was trimmed by 8 bases and J by 2 bases, leaving 12 bases between them. The CDR3 nucleotides read TGTGCCAGCTCTGGGTCAGGGCAAGAGACCCAGTACTTC. It codes for CASSGSGQETQYF.

This clone was recorded once. The chain combines TRBV7-2 with TRBJ2-1; TRBD1 aligns across 8 bases. J lost 6 bases, V lost 6 bases, and 10 bases had no gene match. Germline assignment: CDR1 SGHTA and CDR2 FQGNSA. The CDR3 has 15 residues. This CDR3 is CASRRTGTGLNEQFF. The CDR3 region has the DNA TGTGCCAGCAGAAGAACCGGGACAGGCCTCAATGAGCAGTTCTTC.

This clone was recorded a few times. This chain connects TRBV6-1 to TRBJ2-7; no reliable D call. Germline-derived CDR1 and CDR2 are MNHNS and SASEGT. The CDR3 contains 11 residues. Trimming cost V 3 bases and J 9 bases, with 9 bases left between them. The CDR3 sequence: CASSDGGVQYF. CDR3 in DNA: TGTGCCAGCAGTGATGGTGGAGTGCAGTACTTC.

The chain links TRBV2 to TRBJ2-3, with D possibly matching TRBD2 (5 bases). CDR3 length: 18 amino acids. Deletions cut 2 bases from V and 0 bases from J, with 18 bases between. The germline V gene has CDR1 SNHLY and CDR2 FYNNEI. The CDR3 DNA reads TGTGCCAGCAGTGAAAGGGTGAACGGGAATCCTAGCACAGATACGCAGTATTTT. Encoded protein: CASSERVNGNPSTDTQYF. Together with reference TRBV2 and TRBJ2-3, the CDR3 gives the full variable domain: EPEVTQTPSHQVTQMGQEVILRCVPISNHLYFYWYRQILGQKVEFLVSFYNNEISEKSEIFDDQFSVERPDGSNFTLKIRSTKLEDSAMYFCASSERVNGNPSTDTQYFGPGTRLTVL.

CDR3 amino acids: CASSYRAGEQFF. CDR3 nucleotides: TGTGCCAGCAGCTACAGGGCGGGGGAGCAGTTCTTC. The V gene is TRBV6-5, the J gene TRBJ2-1; possibly TRBD1 or TRBD2 for D (6 bases each). Germline lookup yields CDR1 MNHEY and CDR2 SVGAGI. Trimming took off 6 bases at V and 10 bases at J, with 13 bases between the two ends. CDR3 length: 12 amino acids.

A few counts support this clone. The chain uses TRBV5-1 and TRBJ2-7; D possibly corresponds to TRBD2 (5 bases). Germline CDR1 SGHRS, CDR2 YFSETQ. There are 17 residues in the CDR3. Trimming removed 0 bases from V and 3 bases from J, with 19 bases in between. The CDR3 spells CASSLGGGYGVNYEQYF. The CDR3 DNA reads TGCGCCAGCAGCTTGGGGGGTGGGTACGGGGTGAACTACGAGCAGTACTTC.

The count of this clone is one. This chain uses TRBV10-3 with TRBJ2-3; TRBD2 is a possible D gene (5 bases). V lost 4 bases and J 1 base, leaving 9 bases between the germline ends. Per the germline V gene, CDR1 is ENHRY and CDR2 is SYGVKD. The CDR3 sequence is 14 residues long. The CDR3 loop reads CAISGSSGTDTQYF. The CDR3 coding sequence is TGTGCCATCAGTGGGAGTAGCGGCACAGATACGCAGTATTTT.

The chain carries TRBV25-1 and TRBJ1-1, with D possibly TRBD1 on 5 matching bases. CDR1 and CDR2 from the germline V gene are MGHDK and SYGVNS. This CDR3 contains 14 residues. Trimming pared 3 bases from V and 3 bases from J, leaving 11 bases between. Here the CDR3 reads CASSEGGADTEAFF. CDR3 DNA: TGTGCCAGCAGTGAGGGAGGGGCCGACACTGAAGCTTTCTTT.

This chain uses TRBV7-2 with TRBJ2-5; D ambiguous. In germline, CDR1 is SGHTA, CDR2 FQGNSA. V was trimmed by 4 bases and J by 5 bases, leaving 17 bases between them. The CDR3 spans 15 residues. CDR3 coding DNA: TGTGCCAGCAGCTCCTACCTTACTGTTCCGGAGACCCAGTACTTC. This sequence encodes CASSSYLTVPETQYF.

The V gene is TRBV7-3, the J gene TRBJ2-3; 11 bases map to TRBD2. Germline V gene data show CDR1 as SGHTA and CDR2 as FQGTGA. This CDR3 is 20 amino acids long. J gave up 0 bases and V 1 base, and 12 bases lay outside the gene matches. CDR3 loop: CASSLRGLAGGVTSTDTQYF. Here the CDR3 DNA reads TGTGCCAGCAGCTTAAGGGGCCTAGCGGGGGGCGTGACTAGCACAGATACGCAGTATTTT.

The rearrangement links TRBV19 to TRBJ2-7, with 7 bases identical to TRBD2. The germline V gene encodes CDR1 LNHDA and CDR2 SQIVND (reference sequence). V lost 4 bases, J lost 5 bases, and 14 bases stayed unmatched. The CDR3 covers 16 residues. CDR3 coding DNA: TGTGCCAGTAGTACGTGGGGCGGGAGTCTTCACGACGAGCAGTACTTC. Translating gives CASSTWGGSLHDEQYF. Combining the CDR3 with reference TRBV19 and TRBJ2-7 gives the whole variable domain DGGITQSPKYLFRKEGQNVTLSCEQNLNHDAMYWYRQDPGQGLRLIYYSQIVNDFQKGDIAEGYSVSREKKESFPLTVTSAQKNPTAFYLCASSTWGGSLHDEQYFGPGTRLTVT.

This chain connects TRBV7-2 to TRBJ2-7; TRBD2 matches 13 bases. CDR1 SGHTA and CDR2 FQGNSA come from the germline V gene. CDR3 length: 18 amino acids. Trimming cost V 3 bases and J 2 bases; bases outside gene matches: 10. The DNA of the CDR3 is TGTGCCAGCAGCTTTGAAGGACTAGCGGGGGCCACCCCCTACGAGCAGTACTTC. Protein sequence: CASSFEGLAGATPYEQYF. Filled out from reference TRBV7-2 and TRBJ2-7, the complete variable domain reads GAGVSQSPSNKVTEKGKDVELRCDPISGHTALYWYRQSLGQGLEFLIYFQGNSAPDKSGLPSDRFSAERTGGSVSTLTIQRTQQEDSAVYLCASSFEGLAGATPYEQYFGPGTRLTVT.

This rearrangement joins TRBV5-4 to TRBJ2-7, with 8 bases that match TRBD1. The CDR3 runs to 14 residues. The germline CDR1 and CDR2 sequences are SGHNT and YYREEE (reference sequence). J was trimmed by 2 bases and V by 4 bases; bases with no gene match: 5. CDR3 sequence reads: CASSARDRTYEQYF. In DNA, the CDR3 is TGTGCCAGCAGCGCCAGGGACAGGACCTACGAGCAGTACTTC.

J is TRBJ2-1 and V is TRBV6-5; a weak D match, TRBD2 (6 bases). CDR1 and CDR2 from the germline V gene are MNHEY and SVGAGI. The CDR3 is 13 residues long. Trimming removed 0 bases at V and 8 bases at J, with 8 bases between. In DNA, the CDR3 is TGTGCCAGCAGTTACTCATCGGGGGATGAGCAGTTCTTC. Protein product: CASSYSSGDEQFF.

The chain couples TRBV7-9 to TRBJ2-7; weak D call: TRBD1 (6 bases). CDR3 length equals 15 residues. V gave up 0 bases and J gave up 4 bases, with 13 bases separating them. Germline loops: CDR1 SEHNR, CDR2 FQNEAQ (reference sequence). CDR3 in amino acids: CASSLAVGQNYEQYF. The DNA of the CDR3 is TGTGCCAGCAGCTTAGCGGTGGGACAAAATTACGAGCAGTACTTC.